This T cell receptor (beta chain) stems from a study of blood T cell repertoires in COVID-19. Study-wide context: The study drew acute and convalescent COVID-19 samples from the United States, Italy and Spain.

How the authors handled the data: Scientists estimated how many nucleated cells there were by amplifying reference gene primers. The method was immunoSEQ multiplex PCR; TCRdb's version includes in-frame clones alone and lacks a portion of them. The V and J calls and clone size were taken over from that table, and D and trimming were inferred from the DNA. The sample holds some 200,000 clones; 86% are singletons and the top ten take approximately 11%. The CDR3 extends over 16 amino acids. Germline loops: CDR1 SGHTA, CDR2 FQGNSA. The V and J ends lost 1 base and 4 bases, in that order; junction bases with no gene match: 8. The sample holds one count of this clone.

This receptor was obtained from a woman in her sixties with COVID-19, enrolled during active disease. Sequences were obtained from peripheral blood. This chain joins TRBV7-2 and TRBJ2-7, with 9 nucleotides matching TRBD2. DNA for the CDR3: TGTGCCAGCAGCTTAGTCATTTCCCTAGCGGGGTACGAGCAGTACTTC. Translation gives CASSLVISLAGYEQYF.